This T cell receptor beta chain appears in the sequencing data of a study of identifying expanded T cells in peripheral blood. This clone was observed a handful of times. The antigen remains undetermined. Collection occurred without any documented infections or immune events in donors. Study-wide points: Clone count variance between roughly two-week samples rose with total template count. Over approximately two and four weeks, about 15 and 19 clones changed, versus approximately 1.2 between replicates.

The data were produced by immunoSEQ multiplex PCR, yet TCRdb's version contains in-frame clones alone and is incomplete. This sample yields 85,000 to 95,000 clones, of which 88% are seen a single time; roughly 3.8% belongs to the top ten. Sequences were obtained from blood. This clonotype was sampled from a person aged 18 to 75 in good health.

CDR3 sequence: CASSETGSSGANVLTF. The CDR3 bases are TGTGCCAGTAGTGAAACAGGGAGCTCTGGGGCCAACGTCCTGACTTTC. V and J are TRBV19 and TRBJ2-6, with D possibly TRBD1 on 6 matching bases. This CDR3 is 16 amino acids long. V was trimmed by 5 bases and J by 0 bases, leaving 11 bases between them. The germline V gene encodes CDR1 LNHDA and CDR2 SQIVND (reference sequence). Together with reference TRBV19 and TRBJ2-6, the CDR3 gives the full variable domain: DGGITQSPKYLFRKEGQNVTLSCEQNLNHDAMYWYRQDPGQGLRLIYYSQIVNDFQKGDIAEGYSVSREKKESFPLTVTSAQKNPTAFYLCASSETGSSGANVLTFGAGSRLTVL.